The source of this T cell receptor beta chain is a study of regulatory T cells in long-lasting Graves disease. In building TCR beta libraries, iRepertoire HTBI primers were used together with Arm-PCR of CDR3 regions. One entry per CDR3 protein, called by TCRdb with MiXCR from the multiplex PCR reads. The data show roughly 610,000 distinct CDR3 sequences, with 15% to 20% seen just once and more than 10% held by the top ten. As concerns this clonotype: One end of the junction is discordant with germline, which a read error may explain.

This CDR3 is 15 amino acids long. The germline V gene encodes CDR1 MNHNS and CDR2 SASEGT. Time point in this sample: newly diagnosed GD, antithyroid drugs for less than 3 months. The TCR library used RNA extracted from PBMCs. Patients of an endocrinology department in Xi'an, China, were included. Another study also made use of these data, one on T cells in Graves' hyperthyroidism and ophthalmopathy. That source adds: Most expanded thyroid clonotypes above 0.001 recurred in blood.

V usage is TRBV6-1 and J usage is TRBJ1-4; no clear D. The sequence came from a man between 18 and 29 years old with Graves disease. This specimen was peripheral blood mononuclear cells (PBMCs), taken at new diagnosis, from a patient treated with antithyroid drugs. The CDR3 sequence: CTSSSGRSNNEKLFF. CDR3 nucleotide sequence: TGTACCAGCAGCTCCGGGCGATCTAATAATGAAAAACTGTTTTTT.